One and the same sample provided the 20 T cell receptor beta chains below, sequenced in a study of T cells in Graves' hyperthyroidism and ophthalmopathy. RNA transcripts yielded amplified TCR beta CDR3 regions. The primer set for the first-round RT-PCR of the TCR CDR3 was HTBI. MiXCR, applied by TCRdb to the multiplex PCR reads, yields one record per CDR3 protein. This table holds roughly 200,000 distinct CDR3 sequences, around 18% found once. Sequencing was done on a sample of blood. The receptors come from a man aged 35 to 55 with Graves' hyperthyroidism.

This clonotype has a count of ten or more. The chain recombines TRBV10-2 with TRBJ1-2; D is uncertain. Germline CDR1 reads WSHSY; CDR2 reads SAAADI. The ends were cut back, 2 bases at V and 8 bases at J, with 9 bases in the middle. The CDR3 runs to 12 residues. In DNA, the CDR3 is TGCGCCAGCAGTGAGGGACCCTTGGGCTACACCTTC. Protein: CASSEGPLGYTF.

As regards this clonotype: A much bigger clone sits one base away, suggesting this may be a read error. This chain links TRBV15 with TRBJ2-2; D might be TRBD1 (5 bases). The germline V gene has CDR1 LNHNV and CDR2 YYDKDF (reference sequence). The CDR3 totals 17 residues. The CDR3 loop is CGTSRDQIQGSGGELFF. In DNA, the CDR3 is TGTGGCACCAGCAGAGATCAGATCCAGGGCTCGGGCGGGGAGCTGTTTTTT.

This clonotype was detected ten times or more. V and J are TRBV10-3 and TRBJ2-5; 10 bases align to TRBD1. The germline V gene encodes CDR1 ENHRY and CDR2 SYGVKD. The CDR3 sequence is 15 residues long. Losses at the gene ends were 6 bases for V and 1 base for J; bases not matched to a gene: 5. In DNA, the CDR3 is TGTGCCATCAGGGGGACAGGGGCCCTCCAAGAGACCCAGTACTTC. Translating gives CAIRGTGALQETQYF.

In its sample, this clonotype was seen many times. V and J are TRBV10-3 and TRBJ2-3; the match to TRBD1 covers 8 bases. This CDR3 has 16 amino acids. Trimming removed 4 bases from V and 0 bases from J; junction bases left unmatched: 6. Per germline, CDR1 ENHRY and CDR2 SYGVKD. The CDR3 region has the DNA TGTGCCATCAGTGTGACAGGGGCAGCTAGCACAGATACGCAGTATTTT. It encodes CAISVTGAASTDTQYF.

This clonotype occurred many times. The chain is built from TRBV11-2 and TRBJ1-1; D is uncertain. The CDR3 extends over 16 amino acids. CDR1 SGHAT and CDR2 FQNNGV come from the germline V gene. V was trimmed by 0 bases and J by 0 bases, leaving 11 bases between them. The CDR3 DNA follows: TGTGCCAGCAGCTTAGATTCGGCGGGAGTGAACACTGAAGCTTTCTTT. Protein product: CASSLDSAGVNTEAFF.

This CDR3 is CASSPRKDQPQHF. CDR3 in DNA: TGTGCCAGCAGCCCAAGGAAGGATCAGCCCCAGCATTTT. The chain is built from TRBV7-9 and TRBJ1-5; D not certain. The germline V gene has CDR1 SEHNR and CDR2 FQNEAQ (reference sequence). This CDR3 contains 13 residues. Trimming took 5 bases from V and 5 from J, leaving 10 bases between them. The full variable domain, its missing parts supplied by reference TRBV7-9 and TRBJ1-5, is DTGVSQNPRHKITKRGQNVTFRCDPISEHNRLYWYRQTLGQGPEFLTYFQNEAQLEKSRLLSDRFSAERPKGSFSTLEIQRTEQGDSAMYLCASSPRKDQPQHFGDGTRLSIL.

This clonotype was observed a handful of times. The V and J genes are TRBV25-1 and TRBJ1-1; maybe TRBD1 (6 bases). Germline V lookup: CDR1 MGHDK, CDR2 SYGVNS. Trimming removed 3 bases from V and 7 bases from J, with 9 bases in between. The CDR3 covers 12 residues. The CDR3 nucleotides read TGTGCCAGCAGTGATTACAGGGTTGAAGCTTTCTTT. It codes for CASSDYRVEAFF. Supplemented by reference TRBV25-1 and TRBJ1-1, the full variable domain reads EADIYQTPRYLVIGTGKKITLECSQTMGHDKMYWYQQDPGMELHLIHYSYGVNSTEKGDLSSESTVSRIRTEHFPLTLESARPSHTSQYLCASSDYRVEAFFGQGTRLTVV.

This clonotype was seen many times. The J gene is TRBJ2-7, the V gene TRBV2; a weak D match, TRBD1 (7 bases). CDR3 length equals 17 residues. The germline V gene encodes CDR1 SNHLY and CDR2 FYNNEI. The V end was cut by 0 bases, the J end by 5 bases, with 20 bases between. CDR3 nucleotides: TGTGCCAGCAGTGAAGCGGAGGGACAGTCCTGGGGGAACGAGCAGTACTTC. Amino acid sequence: CASSEAEGQSWGNEQYF.

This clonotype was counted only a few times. CDR3 bases: TGTGCCAGCAGCTTCAGTGGGACCAAAAACATTCAGTACTTC. Its protein is CASSFSGTKNIQYF. The chain has TRBV5-5 and TRBJ2-4; D remains ambiguous. Deletions cut 2 bases from V and 2 bases from J, with 8 bases between. The CDR3 extends over 14 amino acids. From germline, CDR1 is SGHKS and CDR2 YYEKEE (reference sequence).

The DNA of the CDR3 is TGTGCCAGCAGCTTCCAGGGGGAGGACAATGAGCAGTTCTTC. This gives the protein CASSFQGEDNEQFF. The chain combines TRBV7-3 with TRBJ2-1, with TRBD1 as a possible D gene (7 bases). The CDR3 length is 14 residues. Trimming stripped 3 bases from V and 5 bases from J, with 11 bases between. CDR1 is SGHTA and CDR2 is FQGTGA in the germline V gene.

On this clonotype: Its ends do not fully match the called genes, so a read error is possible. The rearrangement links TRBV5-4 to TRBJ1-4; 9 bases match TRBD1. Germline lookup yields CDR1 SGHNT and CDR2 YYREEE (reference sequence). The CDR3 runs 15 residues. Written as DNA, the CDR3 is TGTGTCAGCAGCGGAACGGGACAGGGTGGAGAAAAACTGTTTTTT. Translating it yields CVSSGTGQGGEKLFF.

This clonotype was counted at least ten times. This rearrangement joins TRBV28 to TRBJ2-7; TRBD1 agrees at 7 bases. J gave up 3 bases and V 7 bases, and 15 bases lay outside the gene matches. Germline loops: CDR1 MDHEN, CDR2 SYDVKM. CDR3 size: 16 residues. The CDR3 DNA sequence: TGTGCCAGCACCCCTTCGGGGCAGGGGGTACTCTACGAGCAGTACTTC. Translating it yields CASTPSGQGVLYEQYF.

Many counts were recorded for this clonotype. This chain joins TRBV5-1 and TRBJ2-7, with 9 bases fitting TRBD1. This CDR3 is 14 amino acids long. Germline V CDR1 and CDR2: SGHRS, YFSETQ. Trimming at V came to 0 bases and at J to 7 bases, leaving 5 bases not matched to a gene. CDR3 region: CASSLDTTGGEQYF. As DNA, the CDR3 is TGCGCCAGCAGCTTGGATACGACAGGGGGTGAGCAGTACTTC.

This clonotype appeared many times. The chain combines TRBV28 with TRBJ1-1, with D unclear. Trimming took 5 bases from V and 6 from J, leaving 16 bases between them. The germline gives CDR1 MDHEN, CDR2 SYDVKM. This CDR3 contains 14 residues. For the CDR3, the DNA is TGTGCCAGCAGTCTATTCGGAGGGCGCGCTGAAGCTTTCTTT. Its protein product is CASSLFGGRAEAFF.

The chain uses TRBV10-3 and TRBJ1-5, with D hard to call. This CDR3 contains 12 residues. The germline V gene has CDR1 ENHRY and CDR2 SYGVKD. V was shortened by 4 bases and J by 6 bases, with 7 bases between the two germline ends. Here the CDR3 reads CAISVSSQPQHF. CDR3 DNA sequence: TGTGCCATCAGTGTTTCGAGTCAGCCCCAGCATTTT.

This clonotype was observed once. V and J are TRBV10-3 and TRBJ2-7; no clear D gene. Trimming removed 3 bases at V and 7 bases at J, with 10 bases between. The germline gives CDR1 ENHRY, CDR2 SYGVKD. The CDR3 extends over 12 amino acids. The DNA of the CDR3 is TGTGCCATCAGTGAAGAGCAAGAAGAGCAGTACTTC. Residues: CAISEEQEEQYF.

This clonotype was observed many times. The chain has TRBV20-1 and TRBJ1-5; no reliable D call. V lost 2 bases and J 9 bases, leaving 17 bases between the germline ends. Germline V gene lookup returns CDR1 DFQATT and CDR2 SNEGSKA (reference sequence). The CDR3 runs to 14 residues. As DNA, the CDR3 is TGCAGTGCTAGACCCCGTGAAAGGGTGGGGCCCCAGCATTTT. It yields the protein CSARPRERVGPQHF.

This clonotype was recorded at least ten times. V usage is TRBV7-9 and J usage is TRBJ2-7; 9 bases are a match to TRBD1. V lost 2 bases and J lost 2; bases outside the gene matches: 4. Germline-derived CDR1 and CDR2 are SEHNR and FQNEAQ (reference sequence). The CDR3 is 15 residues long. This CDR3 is CASSLPGQGPYEQYF. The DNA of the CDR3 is TGTGCCAGCAGCTTACCGGGACAGGGCCCCTACGAGCAGTACTTC.

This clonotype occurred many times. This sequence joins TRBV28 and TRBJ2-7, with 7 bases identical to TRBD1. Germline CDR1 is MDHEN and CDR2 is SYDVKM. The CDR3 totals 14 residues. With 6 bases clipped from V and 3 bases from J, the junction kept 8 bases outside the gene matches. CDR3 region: CASSLNRGFYEQYF. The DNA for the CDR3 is TGTGCCAGCAGCCTAAACAGGGGATTCTACGAGCAGTACTTC.

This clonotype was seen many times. DNA for the CDR3: TGTGCCAGCAGTCGGGACAGGGTACTGGGTACGCAGTATTTT. Its protein is CASSRDRVLGTQYF. The gene calls are TRBV12-3 or TRBV12-4 and TRBJ2-3, with TRBD1 matching 9 bases. V lost 5 bases to trimming and J lost 8 bases; unmatched junction nucleotides: 8. The CDR3 has 14 residues.